Given below is one TCR beta chain in context. Antigen: not known. Generated by immunoSEQ multiplex PCR, the TCRdb table keeps only in-frame clones and is missing some. The sample carries around 140,000 clones, around 89% recorded once. These data belong to a study of T cell responses to AZD1222 COVID-19 vaccine. Notes on the study in general: Donors were mostly white British, more females; clonal diversity possibly underestimated. With dominance at 160-218 and 743-854, vaccine-associated CD4 TCRs spanned spike. Recipients of two AZD1222 doses showed rising Spike-specific TCR breadth and depth.

The receptor comes from an adult in good health. This sample comprised peripheral blood, obtained on day 0 of AZD1222 vaccination.

The CDR3 DNA reads TGTGCCTGGAGGGGGACAGGGGCGCGAGGCTACACCTTC. Translating it yields CAWRGTGARGYTF. The genes are TRBV30 and TRBJ1-2; 10 bases map to TRBD1. After removal of 3 bases from V and 8 bases from J, the junction contained 6 bases not matched to a gene. Germline V gene data show CDR1 as GTSNPN and CDR2 as SVGIG (reference sequence). The CDR3 sequence is 13 residues long.